Listed below are T cell receptor beta chains from one sample, sequenced in a study of T cell therapy after organ transplantation. Antigens of these TCRs are unknown. The assay was immunoSEQ multiplex PCR, and TCRdb's table has in-frame clones only and misses some. The sample includes approximately 52,000 clones, less than 95% of them seen just once. The sequences come from CD8+ T cells from blood, collected before autologous CMV-specific T cell therapy. These receptors came from a human patient who had received a solid organ transplant and had CMV disease. Each CDR3 is given with its conserved first and last residue. Fields, in order: D gene, J gene, CDR3 length, clone size, V gene, CDR3 protein, CDR3 DNA. The D gene is left open where the match is weak. Size is omitted from some rows. Given values are once, few, many or a class for expanded clones.

d_gene: -; j_gene: TRBJ2-1; len: 15; abundance: -; v_gene: TRBV4-3; CDR3aa: CASSQDGFRGYEQFF; CDR3nt: TGCGCCAGCAGCCAAGATGGGTTTCGTGGCTATGAGCAGTTCTTC
d_gene: -; j_gene: TRBJ1-2; len: 13; abundance: -; v_gene: TRBV11-2; CDR3aa: CASSLVGPPGYTF; CDR3nt: TGTGCCAGCAGCTTAGTAGGGCCCCCTGGCTACACCTTC
d_gene: TRBD2; j_gene: TRBJ2-1; len: 15; abundance: -; v_gene: TRBV12-5; CDR3aa: CASGFLGGRAFEQFF; CDR3nt: TGTGCTAGTGGTTTCCTCGGCGGGAGGGCCTTTGAGCAGTTCTTC
d_gene: -; j_gene: TRBJ1-2; len: 14; abundance: -; v_gene: TRBV6-5; CDR3aa: CASSYSTEEYGYTF; CDR3nt: TGTGCCAGCAGTTACTCGACAGAGGAGTATGGCTACACCTTC
d_gene: TRBD2; j_gene: TRBJ2-1; len: 16; abundance: -; v_gene: TRBV6-4; CDR3aa: CASSWVGGASSTEQFF; CDR3nt: TGTGCCAGCAGTTGGGTCGGGGGGGCCAGTTCGACTGAGCAGTTCTTC
d_gene: TRBD1; j_gene: TRBJ1-1; len: 14; abundance: once; v_gene: TRBV7-8; CDR3aa: CASRRQGMNTEAFF; CDR3nt: TGTGCCAGCAGACGACAGGGGATGAACACTGAAGCTTTCTTT
d_gene: -; j_gene: TRBJ1-1; len: 16; abundance: -; v_gene: TRBV11-1; CDR3aa: CASSLALGDPNTEAFF; CDR3nt: TGTGCCAGCAGCTTAGCGCTCGGGGATCCGAACACTGAAGCTTTCTTT
d_gene: -; j_gene: TRBJ2-1; len: 15; abundance: -; v_gene: TRBV9; CDR3aa: CATTTGVGSYNEQFF; CDR3nt: TGTGCCACCACCACGGGGGTTGGCTCCTACAATGAGCAGTTCTTC
d_gene: TRBD1; j_gene: TRBJ1-5; len: 15; abundance: -; v_gene: TRBV7-9; CDR3aa: CASSLGRDSDQPQHF; CDR3nt: TGTGCCAGCAGCTTGGGACGGGACAGCGATCAGCCCCAGCATTTT
d_gene: -; j_gene: TRBJ2-7; len: 12; abundance: -; v_gene: TRBV5-6; CDR3aa: CASSAGPHEQYF; CDR3nt: TGTGCCAGCAGCGCCGGCCCCCACGAGCAGTACTTC
d_gene: -; j_gene: TRBJ1-3; len: 12; abundance: -; v_gene: TRBV11-2; CDR3aa: CASSPGVNTIYF; CDR3nt: TGTGCCAGCAGCCCAGGGGTAAACACCATATATTTT
d_gene: -; j_gene: TRBJ1-5; len: 16; abundance: few; v_gene: TRBV6-6; CDR3aa: CASSYSIESAGQPQHF; CDR3nt: TGTGCCAGCAGTTACTCGATCGAGTCAGCCGGGCAGCCCCAGCATTTT
d_gene: -; j_gene: TRBJ1-5; len: 12; abundance: -; v_gene: TRBV5-8; CDR3aa: CASSHSNQPQHF; CDR3nt: TGTGCCAGCAGCCATAGCAATCAGCCCCAGCATTTT
d_gene: -; j_gene: TRBJ2-7; len: 15; abundance: -; v_gene: TRBV4-2; CDR3aa: CASSQGARGGYEQYF; CDR3nt: TGTGCCAGCAGCCAAGGAGCCAGGGGGGGGTACGAGCAGTACTTC